The 15 T cell receptor beta chains reported below all come from one sample, sequenced in a study of cytomegalovirus exposure and HLA in healthy donors. TCRdb's table, derived via immunoSEQ multiplex PCR, lists solely in-frame clones and lacks some. The data hold around 150,000 clones, with approximately 81% observed a single time. Sequencing was carried out using PBMCs. Receptor source: a man younger than 45 in good health and CMV-seropositive.

The rearrangement links TRBV19 to TRBJ2-3; the match to TRBD2 covers 9 bases. Germline V CDR1 and CDR2: LNHDA, SQIVND (reference sequence). Losses at the gene ends were 10 bases for V and 1 base for J; bases not matched to a gene: 9. This CDR3 spans 15 amino acids. CDR3 residues: CAITRAGGGTDTQYF. DNA for the CDR3: TGTGCCATCACCCGGGCGGGAGGGGGCACAGATACGCAGTATTTT.

The chain employs TRBV27 and TRBJ1-1; D is unresolved. Trimming removed 3 bases at V and 5 bases at J, with 10 bases between. CDR3 size: 13 residues. Per the germline V gene, CDR1 is MNHEY and CDR2 is SMNVEV (reference sequence). CDR3 nucleotides: TGTGCCAGCAGTTTTTCGAGGGTTACTGAAGCTTTCTTT. Protein sequence: CASSFSRVTEAFF.

V gene TRBV29-1 combines with J gene TRBJ2-7, with TRBD1 identical over 9 bases. J lost 2 bases, V lost 3 bases, and 2 bases had no gene match. CDR1 and CDR2 (germline): SQVTM, ANQGSEA. The CDR3 has 13 amino acids. The CDR3 DNA sequence: TGCAGCGTTGAGAGGACAGGGGCCTACGAGCAGTACTTC. Amino acid sequence: CSVERTGAYEQYF.

The chain is built from TRBV9 and TRBJ2-5, with D perhaps matching TRBD1 (5 bases). This CDR3 spans 14 amino acids. The V end was cut by 0 bases, the J end by 2 bases, with 8 bases between. Germline CDR1 SGDLS, CDR2 YYNGEE. CDR3 residues: CASSVGTGQETQYF. For the CDR3, the DNA is TGTGCCAGCAGCGTAGGTACAGGACAAGAGACCCAGTACTTC.

The rearrangement joins TRBV10-2 to TRBJ1-3; D possibly corresponds to TRBD1 (5 bases). CDR3 length: 15 residues. Trimming shortened V by 6 bases and J by 2 bases, and 14 bases separated the two germline ends. The V gene's germline CDR1 is WSHSY and CDR2 SAAADI. This CDR3 is CASSRDFRPGNTIYF. The DNA of the CDR3 is TGCGCCAGCAGCCGGGACTTCAGACCTGGAAACACCATATATTTT.

The rearrangement uses TRBV7-2 and TRBJ2-1; possible D gene TRBD2, 5 bases. Trimming left V 5 bases short and J 9 bases short, with 11 bases between. The germline CDR1 and CDR2 sequences are SGHTA and FQGNSA. The CDR3 runs 12 residues. The CDR3 region is CASSPGIGEQFF. CDR3 DNA: TGTGCCAGCAGCCCCGGGATTGGTGAGCAGTTCTTC. Filled out from reference TRBV7-2 and TRBJ2-1, the complete variable domain reads GAGVSQSPSNKVTEKGKDVELRCDPISGHTALYWYRQSLGQGLEFLIYFQGNSAPDKSGLPSDRFSAERTGGSVSTLTIQRTQQEDSAVYLCASSPGIGEQFFGPGTRLTVL.

This chain connects TRBV13 to TRBJ1-5, with unresolved D. The germline V and J ends were trimmed by 5 bases and 0 bases, with 8 bases remaining between them. The CDR3 consists of 14 residues. Germline V gene sequence: CDR1 PRHDT, CDR2 FYEKMQ (reference sequence). This CDR3 is CASSARYSNQPQHF. The CDR3 nucleotides read TGTGCCAGCAGCGCCAGATATAGCAATCAGCCCCAGCATTTT.

This clone was observed a few times. V gene TRBV2 combines with J gene TRBJ2-7; D possibly corresponds to TRBD1 (6 bases). The CDR3 has 12 residues. Trimming cost V 6 bases and J 6 bases, with 12 bases left between them. Germline lookup yields CDR1 SNHLY and CDR2 FYNNEI. CDR3 bases: TGTGCCAGCAGCCCGACAGGACGCGAGCAGTACTTC. Its translation is CASSPTGREQYF. The whole variable domain, filled in from reference TRBV2 and TRBJ2-7, reads EPEVTQTPSHQVTQMGQEVILRCVPISNHLYFYWYRQILGQKVEFLVSFYNNEISEKSEIFDDQFSVERPDGSNFTLKIRSTKLEDSAMYFCASSPTGREQYFGPGTRLTVT.

This chain links TRBV6-1 with TRBJ1-4, with 7 nucleotides matching TRBD1. Trimming removed 2 bases from V and 8 bases from J; junction bases left unmatched: 11. The CDR3 runs to 16 residues. The germline V gene has CDR1 MNHNS and CDR2 SASEGT. In DNA, the CDR3 is TGTGCCAGCAGTGAATATCAGACAGGGCCGAGAGAAAAACTGTTTTTT. Its protein product is CASSEYQTGPREKLFF.

The CDR3 DNA follows: TGTGCCAGCAGCGTTGGCTTGGGGGGGCGAAGGGAGCAGTACTTC. It yields the protein CASSVGLGGRREQYF. V and J are TRBV9 and TRBJ2-7; possible D gene TRBD2, 7 bases. Germline values: CDR1 SGDLS, CDR2 YYNGEE. Trimming removed 2 bases from V and 7 bases from J, with 19 bases in between. The CDR3 consists of 15 residues.

Regarding this clone: This specimen includes other DNA sequences encoding the same CDR3. This sequence joins TRBV6-5 and TRBJ1-6; D remains ambiguous. Between the trimmed V and J ends, which lost 0 bases and 5 bases, there was a span of 8 bases. CDR3 length: 15 amino acids. Germline CDR1 MNHEY, CDR2 SVGAGI. CDR3 residues: CASSYSGGDNSPLHF. CDR3 coding DNA: TGTGCCAGCAGTTACTCGGGCGGGGATAATTCACCCCTCCACTTT.

The chain joins TRBV6-1 to TRBJ1-1, with D perhaps TRBD1 (5 bases). The CDR3 has 12 residues. CDR1 MNHNS and CDR2 SASEGT come from the germline V gene. Deletions cut 8 bases from V and 10 bases from J, with 17 bases between. In DNA form, the CDR3 reads TGTGCCAGCTCCCCGGACACAAGCCCAGCTTTCTTT. Its protein is CASSPDTSPAFF.

V gene TRBV14 combines with J gene TRBJ2-5; possibly TRBD2 for D (6 bases). Germline lookup yields CDR1 SGHDN and CDR2 FVKESK. Trimming shortened V by 3 bases and J by 3 bases, and 8 bases separated the two germline ends. This CDR3 contains 13 residues. CDR3 amino acids: CASSQTGEETQYF. The CDR3 bases are TGTGCCAGCAGCCAGACGGGGGAAGAGACCCAGTACTTC. The whole variable domain, remainder taken from reference TRBV14 and TRBJ2-5, is EAGVTQFPSHSVIEKGQTVTLRCDPISGHDNLYWYRRVMGKEIKFLLHFVKESKQDESGMPNNRFLAERTGGTYSTLKVQPAELEDSGVYFCASSQTGEETQYFGPGTRLLVL.

The chain uses TRBV7-3 and TRBJ1-4; D not certain. The CDR3 covers 13 residues. Trimming shortened V by 6 bases and J by 8 bases, and 13 bases separated the two germline ends. CDR1 is SGHTA and CDR2 is FQGTGA in the germline V gene. This CDR3 reads CASSAAGGEKLFF. The DNA of the CDR3 is TGTGCCAGCAGTGCGGCGGGTGGAGAAAAACTGTTTTTT. Full variable domain (missing parts from reference TRBV7-3 and TRBJ1-4): GAGVSQTPSNKVTEKGKYVELRCDPISGHTALYWYRQSLGQGPEFLIYFQGTGAADDSGLPNDRFFAVRPEGSVSTLKIQRTERGDSAVYLCASSAAGGEKLFFGSGTQLSVL.

The chain uses TRBV7-3 and TRBJ2-4; 10 nucleotides match TRBD1. Per the germline V gene, CDR1 is SGHTA and CDR2 is FQGTGA. V lost 5 bases, J lost 4 bases, and 8 bases stayed unmatched. CDR3 size: 16 residues. The CDR3 DNA reads as TGTGCCAGCAGCCCCAACCCGGGACAGGGGAAAAACATTCAGTACTTC. Protein product: CASSPNPGQGKNIQYF.